Listed below are T cell receptor beta chains from one sample, sequenced in a study of human T cells and chemical hapten exposure. MiXCR, applied by TCRdb to the RACE reads, yields one record per CDR3 protein. The sample includes around 100,000 distinct CDR3 sequences, 8% to 13% of them seen just once. Sequencing was performed on whole blood, taken in connection with sensitization to the hapten diphenylcyclopropenone (DPC). These receptors all stem from a woman in her 40s with alopecia areata. Some clones in this sample may be carry-over from other donors' samples. Both conserved end residues are part of each CDR3. Fields, in order: clone size, V gene, J gene, D gene, CDR3 protein, CDR3 DNA. The D gene is left open where the match is weak. Where a row states a size, it is once, few, many or the class of an expanded clone; other rows omit it.

NA	TRBV28	TRBJ1-5	NA	CASSTAGQTGSNQPQHF	TGTGCCAGCAGCACTGCCGGACAGACGGGGAGCAATCAGCCCCAGCATTTT
many	TRBV20-1	TRBJ2-3	TRBD1	CSAGGQGRWDTQYF	TGCAGTGCTGGGGGACAGGGGAGGTGGGATACGCAGTATTTT
NA	TRBV4-3	TRBJ1-6	TRBD1	CASSPGQGANSPLHF	TGCGCCAGCAGCCCGGGACAGGGTGCGAATTCACCCCTCCACTTT
NA	TRBV7-2	TRBJ2-5	TRBD1	CASAGQGQETQYF	TGTGCCTCGGCGGGACAGGGTCAAGAGACCCAGTACTTC
few	TRBV7-9	TRBJ1-1	NA	CASNLVGARTEAFF	TGTGCCAGCAACCTAGTAGGGGCGAGGACTGAAGCTTTCTTT
few	TRBV7-8	TRBJ1-6	TRBD1	CASSPGQVKNNSPLHF	TGTGCCAGCAGCCCGGGACAGGTGAAAAATAATTCACCCCTCCACTTT
many	TRBV7-8	TRBJ1-5	TRBD1	CASSSGRDSYNQPQHF	TGTGCCAGCAGCTCCGGAAGGGACAGCTACAATCAGCCCCAGCATTTT
NA	TRBV7-9	TRBJ1-1	NA	CASSPTMENTEAFF	TGTGCCAGCAGTCCGACCATGGAGAACACTGAAGCTTTCTTT
once	TRBV5-4	TRBJ2-1	TRBD2	CASSLKSGGIQYNEQFF	TGTGCCAGCAGCTTAAAAAGCGGGGGGATACAATACAATGAGCAGTTCTTC
few	TRBV18	TRBJ1-2	NA	CASSPPSSRDYGYTF	TGTGCCAGCTCACCACCGTCGAGTAGGGACTATGGCTACACCTTC
many	TRBV28	TRBJ1-2	NA	CASRSHDGYGYTF	TGTGCCAGCAGATCCCACGACGGTTATGGCTACACCTTC
NA	TRBV11-2	TRBJ2-2	NA	CASSPRGGQTTGELFF	TGTGCCAGCAGCCCTAGGGGGGGACAGACCACCGGGGAGCTGTTTTTT
many	TRBV12-3/TRBV12-4	TRBJ2-1	NA	CASSPSRDLGQFF	TGTGCCAGCAGTCCAAGCCGGGACTTAGGGCAGTTCTTC